The 8 T cell receptor beta chains reported below all come from one sample, sequenced in a study of blood T cell repertoires in COVID-19. The data were produced by immunoSEQ multiplex PCR, yet TCRdb's version contains in-frame clones alone and is incomplete. The sample lists 200,000 or so clones; about 83% were seen once. Sequencing was performed on PBMCs or T cells enriched from blood (not recorded which). All receptors derive from a woman between 50 and 59 years old who had been exposed to COVID-19.

This chain joins TRBV30 and TRBJ2-5; the D is unclear. The CDR3 loop spans 11 amino acids. With 2 bases removed from V and 5 bases from J, the gap between germline ends came to 6 bases. Germline loops: CDR1 GTSNPN, CDR2 SVGIG (reference sequence). CDR3 loop: CAWSPAETQYF. As DNA, the CDR3 is TGTGCCTGGAGTCCAGCGGAGACCCAGTACTTC.

The chain joins TRBV19 to TRBJ1-1; 12 bases are a match to TRBD1. Trimming removed 6 bases from V and 12 bases from J; junction bases left unmatched: 11. Germline lookup yields CDR1 LNHDA and CDR2 SQIVND (reference sequence). The CDR3 loop spans 14 amino acids. The CDR3 DNA is TGTGCCAGTAGGAGGGGACAGGGGGCGTCGGTATCTTTCTTT. Translating it yields CASRRGQGASVSFF.

This chain connects TRBV7-9 to TRBJ1-2, with D possibly TRBD1 on 6 matching bases. Germline loops: CDR1 SEHNR, CDR2 FQNEAQ (reference sequence). V dropped 0 bases and J dropped 4 bases, with 15 bases sitting between them. The CDR3 runs to 16 residues. CDR3 sequence reads: CASSLANRDTIYGYTF. DNA for the CDR3: TGTGCCAGCAGCTTAGCGAACAGGGACACGATCTATGGCTACACCTTC.

This clone has just a few counts. The V call is TRBV7-7, the J call TRBJ2-1; 10 positions agree with TRBD2. Germline V gives CDR1 SSHAT, CDR2 FNYEAQ (reference sequence). The CDR3 is made up of 15 amino acids. The V segment lost 6 bases and the J segment 6 bases; nucleotides outside the gene matches: 8. The CDR3: CASSQGLASLNEQFF. The CDR3 DNA reads TGTGCCAGCAGTCAGGGACTAGCGTCCCTCAATGAGCAGTTCTTC.

The chain employs TRBV18 and TRBJ2-3, with TRBD1 matching 10 bases. CDR3 length equals 17 residues. The V gene's germline CDR1 is KGHSH and CDR2 LQKENI. V lost 6 bases, J lost 2 bases, and 11 bases stayed unmatched. CDR3: CASSWSGTGALTDTQYF. The CDR3 coding sequence is TGTGCCAGCTCGTGGTCCGGGACAGGGGCCCTCACAGATACGCAGTATTTT.

The J gene is TRBJ1-2, the V gene TRBV4-3, with 8 bases that match TRBD1. V was pared by 0 bases and J by 2 bases, with 14 bases of the junction left unmatched. Looked up from germline, CDR1 is LGHNA and CDR2 is YSLEER. The CDR3 extends over 19 amino acids. This chain's CDR3 is CASSQDWTGTGSQNYGYTF. The CDR3 DNA is TGCGCCAGCAGCCAAGATTGGACGGGGACAGGCTCCCAAAACTATGGCTACACCTTC.

This chain uses TRBV13 with TRBJ1-6; 7 bases match TRBD1. Germline V CDR1 and CDR2: PRHDT, FYEKMQ (reference sequence). V was pared by 3 bases and J by 0 bases, with 2 bases of the junction left unmatched. This CDR3 contains 16 residues. DNA of the CDR3: TGTGCCAGCAGCTTTGGGGACAGCTCCTATAATTCACCCCTCCACTTT. This codes for CASSFGDSSYNSPLHF. The variable domain in full, completed from reference TRBV13 and TRBJ1-6, reads AAGVIQSPRHLIKEKRETATLKCYPIPRHDTVYWYQQGPGQDPQFLISFYEKMQSDKGSIPDRFSAQQFSDYHSELNMSSLELGDSALYFCASSFGDSSYNSPLHFGNGTRLTVT.

This chain connects TRBV28 to TRBJ1-1; D is unresolved. Trimming took 2 bases from V and 3 from J, leaving 13 bases between them. Germline V CDR1 and CDR2: MDHEN, SYDVKM. This CDR3 is 15 amino acids long. For the CDR3, the DNA is TGTGCCAGCAGTTTACGCCCCGAGGGAGACACTGAAGCTTTCTTT. Translation gives CASSLRPEGDTEAFF. The variable domain in full, with the rest retrieved from reference TRBV28 and TRBJ1-1, is DVKVTQSSRYLVKRTGEKVFLECVQDMDHENMFWYRQDPGLGLRLIYFSYDVKMKEKGDIPEGYSVSREKKERFSLILESASTNQTSMYLCASSLRPEGDTEAFFGQGTRLTVV.